In this sample, the clone carrying this T cell receptor beta chain turned up a few times. The antigen is undetermined. Investigators reverse transcribed all isolated RNA, so they sequenced expressed TCRB transcripts. Libraries were prepared by immunoSEQ multiplex PCR; TCRdb keeps only in-frame clonotypes and omits some of them. The table has nearly 700,000 clones, under 15% seen once. This entry is derived from a study of beta chain features in type 1 diabetes. Looking at the study overall: Examination spanned around 110 million sorted cells from all samples.

Study-wide findings and caveats: The influence of HLA type on TCRB rearrangement stayed undetermined. Significant though moderate, a shortening of TCRB CDR3s appeared in all four CD4+ subsets of Type 1 diabetes patients.

Trimming removed 3 bases from V and 5 bases from J, with 8 bases in between. The V gene's germline CDR1 is SQVTM and CDR2 ANQGSEA. The length of the CDR3 is 11 residues. This receptor was obtained from a man between 18 and 35 years old with type 1 diabetes. The sample comprised naive CD4+ T cells from blood. The chain is built from TRBV29-1 and TRBJ2-7; tentative D call: TRBD2 (5 bases). CDR3 bases: TGCAGCGTTGACGGGGTCCACGAGCAGTACTTC. Protein sequence: CSVDGVHEQYF.